Following are 27 T cell receptor beta chains from one sample sequenced in a study of cytomegalovirus exposure and HLA in healthy donors. Here immunoSEQ multiplex PCR was the method, and the copy in TCRdb shows in-frame clones only, minus some. The sample contains about 300,000 clones, approximately 87% of which appear only once. Source material: PBMCs. These receptors were obtained from a woman aged 18-29 years in good health and CMV-seronegative.

J is TRBJ2-1 and V is TRBV9, with TRBD1 matching over 7 bases. There are 14 residues in the CDR3. Germline CDR1 reads SGDLS; CDR2 reads YYNGEE. V lost 0 bases and J lost 7; bases outside the gene matches: 4. The CDR3 here is CASSVEGAGNEQFF. As DNA, the CDR3 is TGTGCCAGCAGCGTAGAGGGGGCAGGTAATGAGCAGTTCTTC.

The chain employs TRBV18 and TRBJ1-5; possible D gene TRBD1, 6 bases. This CDR3 comprises 14 residues. The V gene lost 5 bases and the J gene lost 5 bases, with 13 bases spanning the gap. Germline values: CDR1 KGHSH, CDR2 LQKENI. CDR3 nucleotides: TGTGCCAGCTCAAAGGACAGCGATGATCAGCCCCAGCATTTT. Translation gives CASSKDSDDQPQHF.

V gene TRBV29-1 combines with J gene TRBJ1-2; D is perhaps TRBD1 (6 bases). In germline, CDR1 is SQVTM, CDR2 ANQGSEA. Trimming removed 6 bases at V and 4 bases at J, with 15 bases between. This CDR3 comprises 13 residues. The CDR3 DNA sequence: TGCAGCGTCGGACGGGGGGCTGCCTATGGCTACACCTTC. Translation: CSVGRGAAYGYTF.

The rearrangement uses TRBV30 and TRBJ1-2, with 11 bases fitting TRBD1. CDR3 length equals 14 residues. The germline V gene encodes CDR1 GTSNPN and CDR2 SVGIG (reference sequence). With 5 bases clipped from V and 6 bases from J, the junction kept 8 bases outside the gene matches. The CDR3, as DNA: TGTGCCTGGGCTAGGGGACAGGGGGGCGATGGCTACACCTTC. Translated, it gives CAWARGQGGDGYTF.

The chain combines TRBV10-3 with TRBJ1-2, with 9 bases fitting TRBD1. J lost 7 bases, V lost 6 bases, and 12 bases had no gene match. CDR3 length: 15 residues. Looked up from germline, CDR1 is ENHRY and CDR2 is SYGVKD. In nucleotides, the CDR3 is TGTGCCATCAGAACCGGGACAGGGAGTGAGGGTGGCTACACCTTC. Its protein is CAIRTGTGSEGGYTF.

This chain connects TRBV15 to TRBJ2-1; 7 nucleotides line up with TRBD2. CDR1 and CDR2 from the germline V gene are LNHNV and YYDKDF (reference sequence). The CDR3 runs 13 residues. V dropped 5 bases and J dropped 8; count of bases not matched to a gene: 6. The CDR3, as DNA: TGTGCCACCAGCGAAGGGACTACCGATGAGCAGTTCTTC. It specifies CATSEGTTDEQFF. The variable domain in full, completed from reference TRBV15 and TRBJ2-1, reads DAMVIQNPRYQVTQFGKPVTLSCSQTLNHNVMYWYQQKSSQAPKLLFHYYDKDFNNEADTPDNFQSRRPNTSFCFLDIRSPGLGDTAMYLCATSEGTTDEQFFGPGTRLTVL.

The V gene is TRBV30, the J gene TRBJ2-1, with 8 bases that match TRBD2. The CDR3 consists of 13 residues. Germline lookup yields CDR1 GTSNPN and CDR2 SVGIG (reference sequence). Trimming removed 2 bases from V and 7 bases from J; junction bases left unmatched: 4. The CDR3 sequence: CAWSPGTRNEQFF. The CDR3 region has the DNA TGTGCCTGGAGTCCCGGGACTAGAAATGAGCAGTTCTTC.

The rearrangement uses TRBV6-1 and TRBJ2-7, with a tentative D call TRBD2 (5 bases). The CDR3 has 14 residues. Germline V gene data show CDR1 as MNHNS and CDR2 as SASEGT. V lost 6 bases and J 4 bases, leaving 16 bases between the germline ends. The CDR3 bases are TGTGCCAGCAGGGAAACCGGGCTAGCTTACGAGCAGTACTTC. Translation gives CASRETGLAYEQYF.

The chain has TRBV5-6 and TRBJ2-2, with D maybe TRBD1 (6 bases). V was clipped by 5 bases and J by 5 bases, with 10 bases between them. This CDR3 is built from 13 residues. The V gene's germline CDR1 is SGHDT and CDR2 YYEEEE. CDR3: CASRPTGTGELFF. DNA of the CDR3: TGTGCCAGCAGACCAACAGGGACCGGGGAGCTGTTTTTT. Filled out from reference TRBV5-6 and TRBJ2-2, the complete variable domain reads DAGVTQSPTHLIKTRGQQVTLRCSPKSGHDTVSWYQQALGQGPQFIFQYYEEEERQRGNFPDRFSGHQFPNYSSELNVNALLLGDSALYLCASRPTGTGELFFGEGSRLTVL.

V and J are TRBV6-6 and TRBJ1-5; D is uncertain. Trimming cost V 2 bases and J 4 bases, with 6 bases left between them. Germline assignment: CDR1 MNHNY and CDR2 SVGAGI (reference sequence). The CDR3 runs 13 residues. The CDR3 protein is CASSYPQNQPQHF. In DNA form, the CDR3 reads TGTGCCAGCAGTTACCCACAGAATCAGCCCCAGCATTTT.

The chain recombines TRBV10-1 with TRBJ2-1; 12 nucleotides match TRBD2. Germline CDR1 WNHNN, CDR2 SYGVQD (reference sequence). After removal of 6 bases from V and 5 bases from J, the junction contained 8 bases not matched to a gene. CDR3 length: 16 amino acids. In DNA form, the CDR3 reads TGCGCCAGCAGCTCGACTAGCGGGAGTGGTCACAATGAGCAGTTCTTC. Protein sequence: CASSSTSGSGHNEQFF.

The gene calls are TRBV7-2 and TRBJ2-7; D not certain. V lost 1 base and J 3 bases, leaving 10 bases between the germline ends. The CDR3 extends over 14 amino acids. The V gene's germline CDR1 is SGHTA and CDR2 FQGNSA. In nucleotides, the CDR3 is TGTGCCAGCAGCTTAGTAGAAAGAAGCTACGAGCAGTACTTC. It codes for CASSLVERSYEQYF.

As for this clone: Its ends do not fully match the called genes, so a read error is possible. V and J are TRBV7-7 and TRBJ2-1, with D perhaps TRBD1 (6 bases). This CDR3 has 15 amino acids. Per the germline V gene, CDR1 is SSHAT and CDR2 is FNYEAQ (reference sequence). The CDR3 nucleotides are TGTGCTAGCAGCTCGACGGTCTCAAAGGGGGATGAGCAGTTCTTC. It yields the protein CASSSTVSKGDEQFF.

V gene TRBV5-4 combines with J gene TRBJ2-1; maybe TRBD2 (5 bases). Germline CDR1 and CDR2: SGHNT and YYREEE (reference sequence). The CDR3 has 12 amino acids. Deletions cut 4 bases from V and 8 bases from J, with 10 bases between. CDR3 in DNA: TGTGCCAGCAGCCTAGCCTTCCATGAGCAGTTCTTC. Its translation: CASSLAFHEQFF.

The rearrangement links TRBV11-2 to TRBJ2-2; D is perhaps TRBD1 (6 bases). Germline lookup yields CDR1 SGHAT and CDR2 FQNNGV. Trimming stripped 2 bases from V and 6 bases from J, with 19 bases between. This CDR3 has 17 amino acids. DNA for the CDR3: TGTGCCAGCAGCTTATTCAGGGGAGCTAGGTTGGCCGGGGAGCTGTTTTTT. It codes for CASSLFRGARLAGELFF.

This chain connects TRBV19 to TRBJ1-2, with D maybe TRBD1 (6 bases). V was cut by 8 bases and J by 4 bases, with 17 bases left in between. Germline CDR1 reads LNHDA; CDR2 reads SQIVND (reference sequence). This CDR3 is built from 14 residues. The CDR3 spells CASYMTGHFYGYTF. Here the CDR3 DNA reads TGTGCCAGTTACATGACAGGACATTTCTATGGCTACACCTTC.

The chain uses TRBV28 and TRBJ2-3; 15 bases match TRBD2. The V segment lost 8 bases and the J segment 6 bases; nucleotides outside the gene matches: 9. This CDR3 is 16 amino acids long. Germline V gene lookup returns CDR1 MDHEN and CDR2 SYDVKM. The CDR3 DNA sequence: TGTGCCAGCCGGACTAGCGGGAGGGGGGGGGATGATACGCAGTATTTT. Its protein product is CASRTSGRGGDDTQYF.

This clone came up a few times. The chain couples TRBV7-8 to TRBJ1-3; D call uncertain. Trimming cost V 0 bases and J 4 bases, with 13 bases left between them. This CDR3 has 16 amino acids. The germline gives CDR1 SGHVS, CDR2 FQNEAQ. This CDR3 is CASSLAPGIGGNTIYF. CDR3 coding DNA: TGTGCCAGCAGCTTAGCCCCGGGAATCGGGGGAAACACCATATATTTT.

This clone occurred once. The rearrangement links TRBV5-4 to TRBJ2-7; D is possibly TRBD1 (6 bases). Germline V gene lookup returns CDR1 SGHNT and CDR2 YYREEE (reference sequence). This CDR3 is built from 15 residues. V shed 4 bases and J shed 3 bases, with 17 bases lying between them. The CDR3 spells CASSNPGTLNYEQYF. In DNA, the CDR3 is TGTGCCAGCAGCAACCCCGGGACACTCAACTACGAGCAGTACTTC.

The rearrangement links TRBV6-1 to TRBJ1-2, with 8 bases fitting TRBD1. J lost 5 bases, V lost 1 base, and 3 bases had no gene match. This CDR3 is built from 14 residues. Per germline, CDR1 MNHNS and CDR2 SASEGT. The CDR3: CASSEVGTGYGYTF. The CDR3 DNA sequence: TGTGCCAGCAGTGAAGTAGGGACAGGATATGGCTACACCTTC.

The chain employs TRBV7-8 and TRBJ1-2; 7 bases agree with TRBD1. Germline V CDR1 and CDR2: SGHVS, FQNEAQ. This CDR3 is built from 13 residues. The V gene end was trimmed by 1 base and the J gene end by 7 bases; junction bases not matched to a gene: 3. CDR3 protein: CASSLDRGTGYTF. The CDR3 DNA reads as TGTGCCAGCAGCTTAGACAGGGGAACTGGCTACACCTTC. Looking up the rest from reference TRBV7-8 and TRBJ1-2 gives the full variable domain: GAGVSQSPRYKVAKRGQDVALRCDPISGHVSLFWYQQALGQGPEFLTYFQNEAQLDKSGLPSDRFFAERPEGSVSTLKIQRTQQEDSAVYLCASSLDRGTGYTFGSGTRLTVV.

V usage is TRBV7-3 and J usage is TRBJ2-3; no firm D call. The V gene's germline CDR1 is SGHTA and CDR2 FQGTGA. CDR3 length equals 13 residues. Trimming took 2 bases from V and 3 from J, leaving 6 bases between them. The CDR3 spells CASSLFQTDTQYF. In DNA form, the CDR3 reads TGTGCCAGCAGCTTATTTCAGACAGATACGCAGTATTTT.

The chain combines TRBV5-1 with TRBJ2-5; TRBD2 matches 12 bases. This CDR3 region has 18 residues. Germline V gene data show CDR1 as SGHRS and CDR2 as YFSETQ. The V and J ends lost 7 bases and 5 bases, in that order; junction bases with no gene match: 18. CDR3 nucleotides: TGCGCCAGCCAACTTTCAAGAAGACTAGCGGGAGAAGGGGAGACCCAGTACTTC. The encoded protein is CASQLSRRLAGEGETQYF.

This chain uses TRBV6-5 with TRBJ2-7; a weak D match, TRBD1 (7 bases). In germline, CDR1 is MNHEY, CDR2 SVGAGI. The CDR3 consists of 16 residues. V was cut by 0 bases and J by 4 bases, with 16 bases left in between. The CDR3 here is CASSYSTGQGGYEQYF. CDR3 coding DNA: TGTGCCAGCAGTTACTCGACGGGGCAGGGGGGTTACGAGCAGTACTTC.

The chain carries TRBV9 and TRBJ2-1; the D gene is possibly TRBD2 (7 bases). Trimming removed 1 base from V and 10 bases from J, with 27 bases in between. The CDR3 is made up of 18 amino acids. Looked up from germline, CDR1 is SGDLS and CDR2 is YYNGEE. CDR3 region: CASSVLGGGGLVPGEQFF. In DNA form, the CDR3 reads TGTGCCAGCAGCGTATTAGGGGGGGGCGGCCTCGTCCCCGGCGAGCAGTTCTTC.

The chain couples TRBV11-2 to TRBJ2-7; 9 positions agree with TRBD1. The CDR3 has 13 amino acids. Germline loops: CDR1 SGHAT, CDR2 FQNNGV. The V and J ends lost 5 bases and 3 bases, in that order; junction bases with no gene match: 2. The CDR3 region is CASSPGQGYEQYF. The DNA of the CDR3 is TGTGCCAGCAGCCCGGGACAGGGCTACGAGCAGTACTTC.

The chain links TRBV19 to TRBJ2-1, with TRBD2 identical over 9 bases. CDR3 length: 16 residues. From germline, CDR1 is LNHDA and CDR2 SQIVND (reference sequence). The junction had 11 bases not matched to a gene; V was cut back by 3 bases and J by 8 bases. The CDR3, as DNA: TGTGCCAGTAGTATCCTCCGACTAGCGGAGGGGGATGAGCAGTTCTTC. Its protein is CASSILRLAEGDEQFF.